A selection of T cell receptor beta chains follows, all from one sample in a study of tumor-infiltrating lymphocytes in primary liver carcinoma. TCRdb re-called the multiplex PCR reads with MiXCR, one entry per CDR3 protein. Altogether 48,000 or so distinct CDR3 sequences are present, around three quarters being singletons, with the ten largest covering around 30%. The sequenced sample consisted of liver tumor tissue from sampling region 3. These receptors all stem from a middle-aged man with primary liver carcinoma and hepatitis B virus infection. Each CDR3 is given with its conserved first and last residue. Fields, in order: clone size, V gene, D gene, J gene, CDR3 protein, CDR3 DNA. A D gene is named only where the DNA matches it firmly. Clone size is stated in some rows and not others, as once, few, many or a class when expanded.

abundance: NA; v_gene: TRBV4-1; d_gene: TRBD1; j_gene: TRBJ2-2; CDR3aa: CTSSRDRDFTGELFF; CDR3nt: TGCACCAGCAGTCGGGACAGGGATTTCACCGGAGAGCTGTTTTTT
abundance: NA; v_gene: TRBV6-2/TRBV6-3; d_gene: NA; j_gene: TRBJ1-5; CDR3aa: CASSPTPWWSRSNQPQRF; CDR3nt: TGTGCCAGCAGTCCCACCCCGTGGTGGAGTAGAAGCAATCAGCCCCAGCGTTTT
abundance: once; v_gene: TRBV7-8; d_gene: NA; j_gene: TRBJ2-2; CDR3aa: CANSLSSGSDNTGELFF; CDR3nt: TGTGCCAACAGCTTATCATCTGGTTCAGATAACACCGGGGAGCTGTTCTTT
abundance: NA; v_gene: TRBV12-3/TRBV12-4; d_gene: NA; j_gene: TRBJ1-1; CDR3aa: CASSFGTVLNTEAFF; CDR3nt: TGTGCCAGCAGTTTCGGGACTGTCCTGAACACTGAAGCTTTCTTT
abundance: NA; v_gene: TRBV6-6; d_gene: NA; j_gene: TRBJ1-1; CDR3aa: CARRQNMNTEAFF; CDR3nt: TGTGCCAGGAGGCAGAACATGAACACTGAAGCTTTCTTT
abundance: NA; v_gene: TRBV10-3; d_gene: TRBD2; j_gene: TRBJ2-3; CDR3aa: CAISARTLAGLSTDTQCF; CDR3nt: TGTGCCATCAGTGCGCGGACTTTAGCGGGACTTAGCACAGATACGCAGTGTTTT
abundance: NA; v_gene: TRBV6-1; d_gene: NA; j_gene: TRBJ2-7; CDR3aa: CASSAPETHEEYF; CDR3nt: TGTGCCAGCAGTGCCCCGGAAACCCACGAGGAGTACTTC
abundance: NA; v_gene: TRBV12-3/TRBV12-4; d_gene: NA; j_gene: TRBJ1-1; CDR3aa: CASRHEQGPLMKTEAFF; CDR3nt: TGTGCCAGCAGGCACGAACAGGGCCCCCTGATGAAAACTGAAGCTTTCTTT
abundance: NA; v_gene: TRBV29-1; d_gene: NA; j_gene: TRBJ2-5; CDR3aa: CSAKGHTMGWTQYF; CDR3nt: TGCAGCGCCAAGGGACATACAATGGGGTGGACCCAATACTTC
abundance: NA; v_gene: TRBV6-2/TRBV6-3; d_gene: NA; j_gene: TRBJ2-7; CDR3aa: CVSNRRDFYEQYF; CDR3nt: TGTGTCAGCAACCGAAGGGATTTTTACGAGCAGTACTTC
abundance: once; v_gene: TRBV11-2; d_gene: NA; j_gene: TRBJ2-4; CDR3aa: CASIHCAAKNFQYF; CDR3nt: TGTGCCAGCATCCACTGTGCGGCCAAAAACTTTCAGTACTTC
abundance: NA; v_gene: TRBV5-1; d_gene: NA; j_gene: TRBJ2-6; CDR3aa: CASSLEVGGVGGADILTF; CDR3nt: TGCGCCAGCAGCTTGGAGGTAGGGGGCGTAGGAGGGGCCGACATCCTGACTTTC
abundance: NA; v_gene: TRBV6-2/TRBV6-3; d_gene: TRBD2; j_gene: TRBJ2-7; CDR3aa: CVCRLTSGTYEQHF; CDR3nt: TGTGTCTGCAGATTGACTAGCGGGACCTACGAGCAGCACTTC
abundance: NA; v_gene: TRBV12-3/TRBV12-4; d_gene: TRBD1; j_gene: TRBJ2-5; CDR3aa: CASSQTGAQTQYF; CDR3nt: TGTGCCAGCAGCCAGACAGGGGCACAGACCCAGTATTTC
abundance: once; v_gene: TRBV29-1; d_gene: TRBD1; j_gene: TRBJ2-1; CDR3aa: CSALRGTGYNEQFF; CDR3nt: TGCAGCGCTCTGAGGGGGACAGGATACAATGAGCAGTTCTTC
abundance: NA; v_gene: TRBV4-1; d_gene: NA; j_gene: TRBJ2-1; CDR3aa: CVSSQDRPGSSYNEQFF; CDR3nt: TGCGTCAGTAGCCAAGATAGGCCGGGTAGCTCCTACAATGAGCAGTTCTTC
abundance: NA; v_gene: TRBV4-1; d_gene: NA; j_gene: TRBJ1-5; CDR3aa: CVSSPGEVGLKPQHF; CDR3nt: TGCGTCAGCAGTCCAGGGGAGGTTGGTCTTAAACCCCAGCATTTT
abundance: NA; v_gene: TRBV29-1; d_gene: NA; j_gene: TRBJ1-5; CDR3aa: CSVRDNYNQSQHF; CDR3nt: TGCAGTGTTCGGGACAATTACAATCAGTCCCAGCACTTT
abundance: NA; v_gene: TRBV10-3; d_gene: NA; j_gene: TRBJ2-2; CDR3aa: CDISDSGGAGELFF; CDR3nt: TGTGACATCAGTGATAGCGGAGGAGCTGGGGAGTTGTTTTTT
abundance: many; v_gene: TRBV6-2/TRBV6-3; d_gene: TRBD2; j_gene: TRBJ2-3; CDR3aa: CASSWGLANTQYF; CDR3nt: TGTGCCAGCAGCTGGGGACTAGCGAATACGCAGTATTTT
abundance: NA; v_gene: TRBV11-2; d_gene: NA; j_gene: TRBJ2-7; CDR3aa: CAISLTDGAYELYF; CDR3nt: TGTGCCATCAGCTTGACCGACGGAGCCTACGAGCTGTACTTC
abundance: NA; v_gene: TRBV6-1; d_gene: NA; j_gene: TRBJ2-1; CDR3aa: CASSVANEHFF; CDR3nt: TGTGCCAGCAGTGTTGCGAATGAGCACTTCTTC
abundance: NA; v_gene: TRBV6-5; d_gene: NA; j_gene: TRBJ1-1; CDR3aa: CASRDTGIVNTEAFF; CDR3nt: TGTGCCAGCAGGGACACCGGGATAGTGAACACTGAAGCTTTCTTT
abundance: NA; v_gene: TRBV4-1; d_gene: NA; j_gene: TRBJ1-5; CDR3aa: CTSSPGGRSNQPQHF; CDR3nt: TGCACCAGCAGCCCCGGAGGCAGAAGCAATCAGCCCCAGCATTTT
abundance: NA; v_gene: TRBV29-1; d_gene: TRBD1; j_gene: TRBJ2-1; CDR3aa: CSALRGTGNNEQLF; CDR3nt: TGCAGTGCTCTGAGGGGGACAGGGAACAATGAGCAGCTCTTC
abundance: once; v_gene: TRBV5-6; d_gene: NA; j_gene: TRBJ2-7; CDR3aa: CANSLGHMRNEQYF; CDR3nt: TGTGCCAACAGCTTGGGGCACATGAGGAACGAGCAGTACTTC
abundance: NA; v_gene: TRBV29-1; d_gene: NA; j_gene: TRBJ1-5; CDR3aa: CSVVQGANQPHHF; CDR3nt: TGCAGCGTTGTACAGGGAGCAAATCAACCCCATCATTTT
abundance: medium-sized; v_gene: TRBV5-1; d_gene: NA; j_gene: TRBJ2-5; CDR3aa: CASSLGQETQYF; CDR3nt: TGCGCCAGCAGCTTGGGACAAGAGACCCAGTACTTC
abundance: NA; v_gene: TRBV14; d_gene: NA; j_gene: TRBJ2-1; CDR3aa: CVSIHPGGGYNEQFF; CDR3nt: TGTGTCAGCATCCACCCAGGGGGAGGTTACAATGAGCAGTTCTTC
abundance: medium-sized; v_gene: TRBV11-2; d_gene: TRBD1; j_gene: TRBJ2-7; CDR3aa: CASSLIDMGTGYSYEQYF; CDR3nt: TGTGCCAGCAGCTTAATAGACATGGGGACAGGGTATTCCTACGAGCAGTACTTC
abundance: NA; v_gene: TRBV6-6; d_gene: NA; j_gene: TRBJ2-1; CDR3aa: CVSSSTYDLTGNEQFF; CDR3nt: TGTGTCAGCAGTTCCACATATGACCTAACGGGGAATGAGCAGTTCTTC
abundance: many; v_gene: TRBV6-6; d_gene: NA; j_gene: TRBJ1-6; CDR3aa: CASSYFLRAPRWNSPLHF; CDR3nt: TGTGCCAGCAGTTACTTTCTCCGGGCCCCGAGGTGGAATTCACCCCTCCACTTT
abundance: NA; v_gene: TRBV6-1; d_gene: NA; j_gene: TRBJ2-7; CDR3aa: CASRAIGGWRLTFYEQYF; CDR3nt: TGTGCCAGCAGAGCTATAGGCGGCTGGCGCCTGACCTTCTACGAGCAGTACTTC
abundance: NA; v_gene: TRBV21-1; d_gene: NA; j_gene: TRBJ1-4; CDR3aa: CASNKEGQDTTNEKLFF; CDR3nt: TGTGCCAGCAACAAAGAGGGACAGGACACAACTAATGAAAAACTGTTTTTT
abundance: NA; v_gene: TRBV29-1; d_gene: TRBD2; j_gene: TRBJ2-5; CDR3aa: CSVAGRAAETPYF; CDR3nt: TGTAGCGTTGCTGGGAGGGCCGCTGAGACCCCGTACTTC
abundance: NA; v_gene: TRBV11-2; d_gene: NA; j_gene: TRBJ1-2; CDR3aa: CANSLLQGFYGYTF; CDR3nt: TGCGCCAACAGCTTACTACAGGGTTTCTATGGCTACACCTTC
abundance: NA; v_gene: TRBV28; d_gene: TRBD2; j_gene: TRBJ2-5; CDR3aa: CVSSPISSGGSQETQYF; CDR3nt: TGTGTCAGCAGTCCCATTTCTAGCGGAGGCTCCCAAGAGACCCAGTACTTC
abundance: NA; v_gene: TRBV30; d_gene: NA; j_gene: TRBJ2-5; CDR3aa: CAWNAGVETQYF; CDR3nt: TGTGCCTGGAATGCGGGTGTGGAGACCCAGTACTTC
abundance: NA; v_gene: TRBV10-2; d_gene: NA; j_gene: TRBJ1-6; CDR3aa: CTSNESRYGRNSPLHF; CDR3nt: TGCACCAGCAATGAGTCAAGGTACGGAAGGAATTCACCCCTCCACTTT
abundance: NA; v_gene: TRBV21-1; d_gene: NA; j_gene: TRBJ2-1; CDR3aa: CGSSCTSGRPNEKFF; CDR3nt: TGTGGCAGCAGCTGCACTAGCGGGAGGCCCAATGAGAAGTTCTTC
abundance: NA; v_gene: TRBV5-4; d_gene: TRBD2; j_gene: TRBJ2-1; CDR3aa: CASGAGLAGGTPYNEQFF; CDR3nt: TGTGCCAGTGGCGCGGGACTAGCGGGAGGGACCCCCTACAATGAGCAGTTCTTT
abundance: NA; v_gene: TRBV13; d_gene: NA; j_gene: TRBJ2-1; CDR3aa: CASSPLFSTSYNKQFF; CDR3nt: TGTGCCAGTAGCCCTCTCTTCAGTACTTCCTACAATAAGCAGTTCTTC
abundance: NA; v_gene: TRBV4-2; d_gene: NA; j_gene: TRBJ2-6; CDR3aa: CASSQTGPRANVLTF; CDR3nt: TGTGCCAGCAGCCAGACAGGACCTAGGGCCAACGTCCTGACTTTC
abundance: NA; v_gene: TRBV6-2/TRBV6-3; d_gene: NA; j_gene: TRBJ2-5; CDR3aa: CASSYAPGPPGTRYF; CDR3nt: TGTGCCAGCAGTTACGCTCCTGGGCCGCCGGGGACCCGGTACTTC
abundance: NA; v_gene: TRBV6-6; d_gene: TRBD1; j_gene: TRBJ1-6; CDR3aa: CASSLAAGQADSPLHF; CDR3nt: TGTGCCAGCAGCCTAGCCGCGGGACAGGCCGATTCACCCCTCCACTTT
abundance: NA; v_gene: TRBV11-2; d_gene: TRBD2; j_gene: TRBJ2-1; CDR3aa: CARSLDIGLAMGKQFF; CDR3nt: TGTGCCAGAAGCTTGGATATCGGACTAGCCATGGGTAAACAGTTCTTC
abundance: NA; v_gene: TRBV6-1; d_gene: NA; j_gene: TRBJ1-5; CDR3aa: CASRLDKVDNQLQHF; CDR3nt: TGTGCCAGCAGATTAGACAAGGTTGACAATCAGCTCCAGCATTTT
abundance: NA; v_gene: TRBV5-8; d_gene: NA; j_gene: TRBJ1-2; CDR3aa: CAGSSPSTGDYGYTF; CDR3nt: TGTGCCGGCAGCTCCCCATCCACCGGGGACTATGGCTACACCTTC
abundance: NA; v_gene: TRBV11-2; d_gene: NA; j_gene: TRBJ2-1; CDR3aa: CASSHRASESYDEQFF; CDR3nt: TGTGCCAGCAGCCATCGAGCTAGCGAGTCCTACGATGAGCAGTTCTTC
abundance: many; v_gene: TRBV6-7; d_gene: NA; j_gene: TRBJ2-1; CDR3aa: CASRFMDGELSYNEQFF; CDR3nt: TGTGCCAGCAGATTTATGGACGGGGAGCTCTCCTACAATGAGCAGTTCTTC
abundance: NA; v_gene: TRBV29-1; d_gene: NA; j_gene: TRBJ1-4; CDR3aa: CNVGDGPNEKLFF; CDR3nt: TGCAACGTTGGCGACGGACCGAATGAAAAACTGTTTTTT
abundance: NA; v_gene: TRBV7-9; d_gene: NA; j_gene: TRBJ2-3; CDR3aa: CARGSGSDTQYF; CDR3nt: TGTGCCAGAGGCTCGGGATCAGATACGCAATATTTT
abundance: NA; v_gene: TRBV24-1; d_gene: TRBD2; j_gene: TRBJ2-5; CDR3aa: CATSEGTNLRERQYF; CDR3nt: TGTGCCACCAGCGAAGGGACTAACCTTCGAGAGAGGCAGTACTTC
abundance: once; v_gene: TRBV11-2; d_gene: TRBD2; j_gene: TRBJ2-7; CDR3aa: CAGSISVGLSGGGYEQYF; CDR3nt: TGTGCCGGCAGCATATCCGTTGGACTATCGGGAGGGGGGTACGAGCAGTACTTC
abundance: many; v_gene: TRBV30; d_gene: TRBD1; j_gene: TRBJ2-7; CDR3aa: CAWSRTGAGEQYF; CDR3nt: TGTGCCTGGAGTCGGACAGGGGCTGGGGAGCAGTACTTC
abundance: NA; v_gene: TRBV4-1; d_gene: TRBD2; j_gene: TRBJ2-7; CDR3aa: CTSSHDLAGTLSYEQYF; CDR3nt: TGCACCAGCAGCCATGATTTAGCGGGGACACTCTCCTACGAGCAGTACTTC
abundance: many; v_gene: TRBV7-9; d_gene: NA; j_gene: TRBJ2-3; CDR3aa: CASSLNRVPDTQYF; CDR3nt: TGTGCCAGCAGCTTGAACAGGGTGCCAGATACGCAGTATTTT
abundance: NA; v_gene: TRBV4-1; d_gene: NA; j_gene: TRBJ2-7; CDR3aa: CAGSPSNDSLPREQYF; CDR3nt: TGCGCCGGCAGCCCATCAAACGACAGCCTTCCGAGGGAGCAGTACTTC